This TCR beta chain originates from a study of shared T cell receptors in the human thymus. Germline CDR1 reads DFQATT; CDR2 reads SNEGSKA (reference sequence). The CDR3 has 10 amino acids. V lost 3 bases to trimming and J lost 11 bases, with 9 bases between them. Produced via immunoSEQ multiplex PCR; TCRdb's table is partial and in-frame only. The sample gives almost 550,000 clones, around 82% of which show up once; about 0.012% is in the top ten. This sample was also put to use in a study of human thymus T cells.

This clonotype was obtained from a boy under two years old with a congenital heart defect. The chain has TRBV20-1 and TRBJ2-3, with a possible D match to TRBD2 (5 bases). The material sequenced was thymocytes. The DNA for the CDR3 is TGCAGTGCTAGTCTAGAGGGGCAGTATTTT. This translates into CSASLEGQYF.